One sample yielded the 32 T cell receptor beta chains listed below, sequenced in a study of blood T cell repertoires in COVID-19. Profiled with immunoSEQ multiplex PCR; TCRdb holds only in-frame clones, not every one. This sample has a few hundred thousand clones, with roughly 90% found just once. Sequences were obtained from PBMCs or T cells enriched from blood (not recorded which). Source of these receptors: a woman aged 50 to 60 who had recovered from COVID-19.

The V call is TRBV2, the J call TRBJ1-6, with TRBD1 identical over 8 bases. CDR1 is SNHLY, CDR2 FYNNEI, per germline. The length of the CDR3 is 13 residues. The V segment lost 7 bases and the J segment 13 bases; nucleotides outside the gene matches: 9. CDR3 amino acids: CASKPDRDRPLHF. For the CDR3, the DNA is TGTGCCAGCAAACCGGACAGGGATCGTCCCCTCCACTTT.

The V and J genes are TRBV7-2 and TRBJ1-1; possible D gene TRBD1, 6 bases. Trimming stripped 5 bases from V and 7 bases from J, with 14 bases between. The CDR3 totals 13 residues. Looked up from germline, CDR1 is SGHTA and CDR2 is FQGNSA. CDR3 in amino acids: CASSLQKGGEAFF. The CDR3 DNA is TGTGCCAGCAGCCTACAAAAAGGGGGTGAAGCTTTCTTT.

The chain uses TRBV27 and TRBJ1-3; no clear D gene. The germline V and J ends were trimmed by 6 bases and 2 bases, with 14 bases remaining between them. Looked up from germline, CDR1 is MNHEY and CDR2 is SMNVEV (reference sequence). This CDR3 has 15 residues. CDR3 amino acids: CASRGPSHAGNTIYF. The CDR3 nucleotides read TGTGCCAGCAGGGGCCCAAGTCACGCTGGAAACACCATATATTTT.

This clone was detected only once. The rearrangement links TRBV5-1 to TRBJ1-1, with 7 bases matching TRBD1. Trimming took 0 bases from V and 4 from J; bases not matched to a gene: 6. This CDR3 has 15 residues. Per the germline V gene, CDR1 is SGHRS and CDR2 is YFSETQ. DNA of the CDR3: TGCGCCAGCAGCTTGGGACAGGGAGGAGGCACTGAAGCTTTCTTT. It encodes CASSLGQGGGTEAFF.

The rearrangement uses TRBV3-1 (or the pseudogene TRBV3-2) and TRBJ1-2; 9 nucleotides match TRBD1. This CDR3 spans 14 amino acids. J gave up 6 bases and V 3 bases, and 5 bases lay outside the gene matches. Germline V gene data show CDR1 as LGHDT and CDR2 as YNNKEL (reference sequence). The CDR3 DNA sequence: TGTGCCAGCAGCCATTGGGACAGGGACCATGGCTACACCTTC. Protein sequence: CASSHWDRDHGYTF.

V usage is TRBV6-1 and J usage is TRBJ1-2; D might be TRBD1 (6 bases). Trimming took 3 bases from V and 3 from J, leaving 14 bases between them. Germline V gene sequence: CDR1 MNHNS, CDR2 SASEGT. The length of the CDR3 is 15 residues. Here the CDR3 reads CASSDRTGKDYGYTF. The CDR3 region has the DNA TGTGCCAGCAGTGACAGAACAGGGAAGGACTATGGCTACACCTTC.

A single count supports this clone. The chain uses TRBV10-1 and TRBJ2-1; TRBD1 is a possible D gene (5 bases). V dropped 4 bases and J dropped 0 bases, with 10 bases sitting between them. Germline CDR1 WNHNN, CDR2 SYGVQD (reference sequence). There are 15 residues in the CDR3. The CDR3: CASSVQASSYNEQFF. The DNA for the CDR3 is TGCGCCAGCAGTGTACAGGCGAGCTCCTACAATGAGCAGTTCTTC.

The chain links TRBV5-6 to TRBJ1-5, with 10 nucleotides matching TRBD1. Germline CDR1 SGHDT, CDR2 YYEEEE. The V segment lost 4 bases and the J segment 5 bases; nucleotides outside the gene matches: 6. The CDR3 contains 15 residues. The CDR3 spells CASSARDRGYQPQHF. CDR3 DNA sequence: TGTGCCAGCAGCGCCCGGGACAGGGGCTATCAGCCCCAGCATTTT.

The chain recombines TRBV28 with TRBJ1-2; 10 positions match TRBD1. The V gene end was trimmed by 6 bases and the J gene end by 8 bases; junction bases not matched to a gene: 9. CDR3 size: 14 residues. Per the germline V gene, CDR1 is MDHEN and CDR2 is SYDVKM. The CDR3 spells CASRRQGALEGYTF. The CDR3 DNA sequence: TGTGCCAGCAGACGACAGGGGGCACTGGAGGGCTACACCTTC.

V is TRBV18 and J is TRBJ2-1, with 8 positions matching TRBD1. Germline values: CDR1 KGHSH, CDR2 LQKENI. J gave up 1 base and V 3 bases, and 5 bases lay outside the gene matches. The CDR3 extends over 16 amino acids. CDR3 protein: CASSPNGQGSYNEQFF. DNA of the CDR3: TGTGCCAGCTCACCTAACGGACAGGGTTCCTACAATGAGCAGTTCTTC.

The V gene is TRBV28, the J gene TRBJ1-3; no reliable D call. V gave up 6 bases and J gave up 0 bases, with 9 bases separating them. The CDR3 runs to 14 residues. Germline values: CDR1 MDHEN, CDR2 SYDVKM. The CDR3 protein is CASSAMSSGNTIYF. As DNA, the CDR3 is TGTGCCAGCAGCGCTATGAGCTCTGGAAACACCATATATTTT.

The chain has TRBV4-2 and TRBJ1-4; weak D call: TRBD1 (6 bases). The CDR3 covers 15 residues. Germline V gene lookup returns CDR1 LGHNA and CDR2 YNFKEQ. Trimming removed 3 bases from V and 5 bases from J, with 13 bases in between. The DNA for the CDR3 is TGTGCCAGCAGCCAGCTCCGGGACACGAATGAAAAACTGTTTTTT. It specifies CASSQLRDTNEKLFF.

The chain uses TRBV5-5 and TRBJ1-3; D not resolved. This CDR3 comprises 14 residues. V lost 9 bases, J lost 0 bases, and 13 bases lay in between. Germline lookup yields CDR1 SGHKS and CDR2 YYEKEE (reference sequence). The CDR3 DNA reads TGTGCCACCGCGGCAGAAGCCTCTGGAAACACCATATATTTT. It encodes CATAAEASGNTIYF.

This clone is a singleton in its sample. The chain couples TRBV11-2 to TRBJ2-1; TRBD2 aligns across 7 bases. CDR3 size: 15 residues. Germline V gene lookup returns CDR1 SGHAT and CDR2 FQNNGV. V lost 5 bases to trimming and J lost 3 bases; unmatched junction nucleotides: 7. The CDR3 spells CASSPSPGGYNEQFF. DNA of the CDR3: TGTGCCAGCAGCCCCTCGCCGGGGGGCTACAATGAGCAGTTCTTC.

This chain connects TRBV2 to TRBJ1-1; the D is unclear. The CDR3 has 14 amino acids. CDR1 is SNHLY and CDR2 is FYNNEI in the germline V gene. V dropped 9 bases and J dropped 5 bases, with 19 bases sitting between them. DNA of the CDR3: TGTGCCAGGAAAGCGGTGGGGTATGGAACTGAAGCTTTCTTT. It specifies CARKAVGYGTEAFF.

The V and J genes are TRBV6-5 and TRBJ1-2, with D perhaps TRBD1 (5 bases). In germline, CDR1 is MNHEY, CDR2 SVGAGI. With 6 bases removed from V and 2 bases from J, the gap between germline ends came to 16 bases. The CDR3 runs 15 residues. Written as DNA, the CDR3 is TGTGCCAGCAGCGATACCACAGGCGTAAACTATGGCTACACCTTC. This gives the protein CASSDTTGVNYGYTF.

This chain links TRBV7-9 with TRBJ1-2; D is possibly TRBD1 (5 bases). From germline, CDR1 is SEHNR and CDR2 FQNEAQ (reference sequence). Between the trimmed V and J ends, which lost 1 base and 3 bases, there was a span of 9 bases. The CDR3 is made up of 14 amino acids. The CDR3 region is CASSLGGVDYGYTF. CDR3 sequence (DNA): TGTGCCAGCAGCTTAGGGGGGGTCGACTATGGCTACACCTTC. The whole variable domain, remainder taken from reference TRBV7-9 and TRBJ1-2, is DTGVSQNPRHKITKRGQNVTFRCDPISEHNRLYWYRQTLGQGPEFLTYFQNEAQLEKSRLLSDRFSAERPKGSFSTLEIQRTEQGDSAMYLCASSLGGVDYGYTFGSGTRLTVV.

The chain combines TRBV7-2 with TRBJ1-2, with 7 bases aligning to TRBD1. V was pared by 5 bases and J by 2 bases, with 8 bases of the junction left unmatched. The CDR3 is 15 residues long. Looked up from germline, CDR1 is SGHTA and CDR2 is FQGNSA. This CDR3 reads CASSTEGQTNYGYTF. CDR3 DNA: TGTGCCAGCAGCACAGAGGGACAGACCAACTATGGCTACACCTTC.

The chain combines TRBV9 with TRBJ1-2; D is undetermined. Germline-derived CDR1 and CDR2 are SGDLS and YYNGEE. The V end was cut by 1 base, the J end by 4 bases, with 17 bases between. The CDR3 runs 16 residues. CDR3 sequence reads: CASSVSPEGLGYGYTF. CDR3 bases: TGTGCCAGCAGCGTATCCCCGGAGGGTCTGGGCTATGGCTACACCTTC.

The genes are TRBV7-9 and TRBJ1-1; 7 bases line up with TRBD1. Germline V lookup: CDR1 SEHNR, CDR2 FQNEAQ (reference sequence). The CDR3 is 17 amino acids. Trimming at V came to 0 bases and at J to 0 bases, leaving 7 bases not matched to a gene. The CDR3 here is CASSLAWAGGMNTEAFF. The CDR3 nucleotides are TGTGCCAGCAGCTTAGCGTGGGCAGGGGGGATGAACACTGAAGCTTTCTTT.

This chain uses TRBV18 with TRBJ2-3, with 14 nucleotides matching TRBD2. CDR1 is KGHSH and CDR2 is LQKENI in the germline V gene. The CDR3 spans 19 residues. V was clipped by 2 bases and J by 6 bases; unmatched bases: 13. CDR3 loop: CASSPFGTSGSGLKDTQYF. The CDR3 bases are TGTGCCAGCTCACCATTCGGGACTAGCGGGAGCGGCCTGAAGGATACGCAGTATTTT.

CDR3 nucleotides: TGTGCCAGAAGCTTGGTGGCAGGGATACACTATGGCTACACCTTC. It yields the protein CARSLVAGIHYGYTF. The chain recombines TRBV5-3 with TRBJ1-2, with D maybe TRBD1 (5 bases). TRBV5-3 is known as an ORF, though its function is uncertain. This CDR3 region has 15 residues. V was clipped by 0 bases and J by 3 bases, with 12 bases between them.

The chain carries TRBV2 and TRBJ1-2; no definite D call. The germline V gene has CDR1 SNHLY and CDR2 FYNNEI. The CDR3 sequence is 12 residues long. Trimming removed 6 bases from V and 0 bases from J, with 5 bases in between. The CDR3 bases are TGTGCCAGCAGGGAGTCTAACTATGGCTACACCTTC. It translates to CASRESNYGYTF.

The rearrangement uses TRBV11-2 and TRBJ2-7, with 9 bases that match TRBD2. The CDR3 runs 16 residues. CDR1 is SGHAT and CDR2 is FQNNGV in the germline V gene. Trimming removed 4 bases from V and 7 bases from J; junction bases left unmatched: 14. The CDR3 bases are TGTGCCAGCAGCTCCGGCCGGGGTAGCGGGAGTAGGGAGCAGTACTTC. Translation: CASSSGRGSGSREQYF.

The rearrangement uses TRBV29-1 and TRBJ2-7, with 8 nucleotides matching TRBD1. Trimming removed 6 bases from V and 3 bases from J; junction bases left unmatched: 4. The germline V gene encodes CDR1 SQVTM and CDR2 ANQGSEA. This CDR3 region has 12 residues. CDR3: CSVRDRHYEQYF. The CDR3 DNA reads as TGCAGCGTGAGGGACAGGCACTACGAGCAGTACTTC.

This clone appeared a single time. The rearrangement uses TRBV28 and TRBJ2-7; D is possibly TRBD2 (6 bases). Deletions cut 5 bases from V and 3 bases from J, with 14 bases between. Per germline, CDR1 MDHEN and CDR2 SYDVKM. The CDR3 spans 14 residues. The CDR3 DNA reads TGTGCCAGCAGTCTACTAGCCAGGTTCTACGAGCAGTACTTC. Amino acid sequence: CASSLLARFYEQYF.

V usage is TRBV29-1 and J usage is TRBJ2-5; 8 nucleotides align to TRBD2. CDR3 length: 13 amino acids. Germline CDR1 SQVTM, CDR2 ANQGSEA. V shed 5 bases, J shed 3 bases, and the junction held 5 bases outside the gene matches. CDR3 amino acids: CSVTLAVKETQYF. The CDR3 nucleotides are TGCAGCGTTACACTAGCGGTAAAAGAGACCCAGTACTTC.

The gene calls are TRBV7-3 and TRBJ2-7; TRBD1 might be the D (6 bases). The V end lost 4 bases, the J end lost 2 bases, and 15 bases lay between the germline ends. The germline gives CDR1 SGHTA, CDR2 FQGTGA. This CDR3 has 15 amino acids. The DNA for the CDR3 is TGTGCCAGCAGCTCGCGACAGGACCGAACCTACGAGCAGTACTTC. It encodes CASSSRQDRTYEQYF.

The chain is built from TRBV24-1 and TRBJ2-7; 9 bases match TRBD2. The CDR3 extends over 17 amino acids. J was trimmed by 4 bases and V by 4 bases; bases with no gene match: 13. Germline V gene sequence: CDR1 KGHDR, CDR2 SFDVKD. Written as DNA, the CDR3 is TGTGCCACCAGTGAGTCCCAAACTAGCGGGTTTGTTTACGAGCAGTACTTC. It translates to CATSESQTSGFVYEQYF.

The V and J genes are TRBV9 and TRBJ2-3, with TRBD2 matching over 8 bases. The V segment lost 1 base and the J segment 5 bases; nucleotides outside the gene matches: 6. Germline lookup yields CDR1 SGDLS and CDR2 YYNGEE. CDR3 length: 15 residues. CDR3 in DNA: TGTGCCAGCAGCGTAACTAGCGGAGCGGGAGATACGCAGTATTTT. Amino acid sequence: CASSVTSGAGDTQYF.

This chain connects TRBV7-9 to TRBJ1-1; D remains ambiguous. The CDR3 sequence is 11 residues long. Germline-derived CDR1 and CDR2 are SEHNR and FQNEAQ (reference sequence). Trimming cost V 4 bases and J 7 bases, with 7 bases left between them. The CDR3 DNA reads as TGTGCCAGCAGCTCACTCGGTGAAGCTTTCTTT. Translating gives CASSSLGEAFF.

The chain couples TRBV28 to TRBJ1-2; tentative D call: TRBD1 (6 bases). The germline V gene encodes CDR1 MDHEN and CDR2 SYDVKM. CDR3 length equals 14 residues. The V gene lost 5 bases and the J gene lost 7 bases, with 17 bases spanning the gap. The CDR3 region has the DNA TGTGCCAGCAGTACCGGACAGAGAGCTTCTGGCTACACCTTC. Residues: CASSTGQRASGYTF.